This paragraph reports one T cell receptor (beta chain). The sort gate was single viable CD3+CD4+CD8-CD45RO+ cells for memory CD4+ T cells. Positive selection with CD4 microbeads enriched total CD4+ T cells. Deletions cut 1 base from V and 2 bases from J, with 8 bases between. The CDR3 consists of 14 residues. Germline V CDR1 and CDR2: SGHDN, FVKESK. The sample is drawn from a study of memory CD4+ T cells and cytomegalovirus serostatus. Sequencing was performed with immunoSEQ multiplex PCR; in TCRdb, only in-frame clones are kept and a portion is missing. The table has some 41,000 clones, around 79% seen once; the top ten hold about 0.79%.

This TCR was sampled from an adult in good health and CMV-seronegative. Sequencing used memory CD4+ T cells from blood. V usage is TRBV14 and J usage is TRBJ2-5; D is ambiguous. The CDR3 DNA reads as TGTGCCAGCAGCCAAGTCTCGCAACAAGAGACCCAGTACTTC. Protein: CASSQVSQQETQYF.